Listed below are T cell receptor beta chains from one sample, sequenced in a study of beta chain features in type 1 diabetes. Data came from immunoSEQ multiplex PCR; TCRdb stores just in-frame clones and leaves some out. This sample carries roughly 370,000 clones, around 13% of them seen once, and the ten largest clones take roughly 0.035%. Specimen: naive CD4+ T cells from blood. The receptors were sampled from a man aged 25-45 years in good health. Each CDR3 is given with its conserved first and last residue. Each record gives: V gene, CDR3 length, CDR3 protein.

TRBV7-9,16,CASSVDRGVDNSPLHF
TRBV14,12,CASSPRPDTQYF
TRBV30,17,CAWSVAREVVLWAEAFF
TRBV11-1,13,CASSSTRKNIQYF
TRBV10-3,12,CATESGGPEQYF
TRBV25-1,15,CASSSEGHPTDTQYF
TRBV6-1,15,CASSARGARTGELFF
TRBV7-9,13,CASSESADARALF
TRBV10-3,15,CAISRGTGGFYEQYF
TRBV7-9,15,CASSFFLGNTDTQYF
TRBV6-5,16,CASSYPLAGGLGEQFF
TRBV6-5,15,CASQGSGSVTDTQYF
TRBV7-9,14,CASSSTGLLETQYF
TRBV25-1,12,CASNWGYNEQFF
TRBV7-2,15,CASSPTSGGAYEQYF
TRBV5-4,12,CASSQYRDTQYF
TRBV2,14,CASSPSSGANVLTF
TRBV30,14,CAWRAPGGANVLTF
TRBV2,13,CASRVIGSTEAFF
TRBV4-3,16,CASSQELRVSNQPQHF
TRBV7-3,14,CASSSAGSTGELFF
TRBV25-1,13,CASSHLHTDTQYF
TRBV4-3,14,CASSQEVGIYGYTF